The clone carrying this T cell receptor (beta chain) was counted once. Its antigen is not known. This sample is drawn from a study of cytomegalovirus exposure and HLA in healthy donors. Study-wide findings and caveats: The authors later found HLA-associated TCR beta chains more clonally expanded than equally common others. Most TCRs appeared rarely, but some public TCRs recurred in many donors.

PCR primers comprised 60 Vbeta and 13 Jbeta primers. Clones were sequenced by immunoSEQ multiplex PCR, and TCRdb holds only the in-frame ones, with some missing. The table lists 150,000 to 200,000 clones, 70% of them singletons. This TCR was recovered from a man aged 18 to 29 in good health and CMV-seropositive. Sequenced: PBMCs.

The CDR3 DNA follows: TGTGCCAGCAGTTCCGGGACAGGGGGCCGGTATGGCTACACCTTC. The encoded protein is CASSSGTGGRYGYTF. The rearrangement links TRBV28 to TRBJ1-2; 12 bases fit TRBD1. CDR1 and CDR2 (germline): MDHEN, SYDVKM. The V and J ends lost 4 bases and 5 bases, in that order; junction bases with no gene match: 5. The CDR3 contains 15 residues.